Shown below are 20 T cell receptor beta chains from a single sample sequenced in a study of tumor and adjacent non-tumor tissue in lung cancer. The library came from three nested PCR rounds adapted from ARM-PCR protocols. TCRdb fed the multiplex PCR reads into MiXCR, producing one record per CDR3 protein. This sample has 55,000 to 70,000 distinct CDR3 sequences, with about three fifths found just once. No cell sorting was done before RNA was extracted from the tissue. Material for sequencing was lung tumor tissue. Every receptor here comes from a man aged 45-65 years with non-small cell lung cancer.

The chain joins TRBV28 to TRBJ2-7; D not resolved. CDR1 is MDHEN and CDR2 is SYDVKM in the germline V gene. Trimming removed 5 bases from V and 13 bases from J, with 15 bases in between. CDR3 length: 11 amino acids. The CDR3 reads CASSPDYGQYF. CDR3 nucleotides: TGTGCCAGCAGTCCGGATTACGGGCAATACTTC.

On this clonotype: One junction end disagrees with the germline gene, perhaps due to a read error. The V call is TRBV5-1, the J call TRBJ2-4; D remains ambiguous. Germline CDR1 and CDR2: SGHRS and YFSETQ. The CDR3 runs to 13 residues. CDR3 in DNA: TGCGCCAGCAGCCCTGACATACAAAACATTCAGTGCTTC. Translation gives CASSPDIQNIQCF.

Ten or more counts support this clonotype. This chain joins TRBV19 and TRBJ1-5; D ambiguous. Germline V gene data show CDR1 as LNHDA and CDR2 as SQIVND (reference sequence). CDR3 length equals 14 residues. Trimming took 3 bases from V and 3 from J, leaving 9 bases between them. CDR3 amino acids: CASSMAIHNQPQHF. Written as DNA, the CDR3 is TGTGCCAGTAGTATGGCTATTCACAATCAGCCCCAGCATTTT.

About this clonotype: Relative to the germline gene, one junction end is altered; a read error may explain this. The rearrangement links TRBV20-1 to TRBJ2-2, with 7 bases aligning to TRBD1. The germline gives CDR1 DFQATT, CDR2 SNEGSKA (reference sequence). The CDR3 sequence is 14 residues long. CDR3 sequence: CNAISAGGSGELFF. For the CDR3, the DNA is TGCAATGCTATTTCGGCAGGGGGATCTGGGGAACTGTTTTTT.

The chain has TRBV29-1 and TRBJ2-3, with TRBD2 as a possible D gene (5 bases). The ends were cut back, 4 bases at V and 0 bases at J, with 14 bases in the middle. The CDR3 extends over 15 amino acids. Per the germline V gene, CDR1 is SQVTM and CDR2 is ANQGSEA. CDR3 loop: CSVALVRTSTDTQYF. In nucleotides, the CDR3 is TGCAGCGTTGCACTAGTCCGAACTAGCACAGATACGCAGTATTTT.

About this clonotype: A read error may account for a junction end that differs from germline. CDR3 amino acids: CASSRPRAGELFF. The CDR3 nucleotides read TGTGCTAGCAGTAGACCGAGGGCCGGGGAGCTGTTTTTT. The rearrangement links TRBV6-5 to TRBJ2-2; maybe TRBD2 (5 bases). Per germline, CDR1 MNHEY and CDR2 SVGAGI. The CDR3 runs 13 residues.

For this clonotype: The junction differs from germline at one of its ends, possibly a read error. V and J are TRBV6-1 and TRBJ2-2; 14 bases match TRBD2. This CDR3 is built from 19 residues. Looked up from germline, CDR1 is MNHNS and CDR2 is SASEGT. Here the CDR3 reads CANSPPRLAGGVNTGELFF. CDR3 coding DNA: TGTGCCAACAGTCCACCACGACTAGCGGGAGGGGTCAACACCGGGGAGCTGTTTTTT.

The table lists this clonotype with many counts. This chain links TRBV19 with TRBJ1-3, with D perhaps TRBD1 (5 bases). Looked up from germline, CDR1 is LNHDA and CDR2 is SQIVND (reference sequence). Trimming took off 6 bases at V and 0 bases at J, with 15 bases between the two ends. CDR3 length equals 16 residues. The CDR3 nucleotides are TGTGCCAGTAGACGCACCGGGGCCTACTCTGGAAACACCATATATTTT. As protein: CASRRTGAYSGNTIYF.

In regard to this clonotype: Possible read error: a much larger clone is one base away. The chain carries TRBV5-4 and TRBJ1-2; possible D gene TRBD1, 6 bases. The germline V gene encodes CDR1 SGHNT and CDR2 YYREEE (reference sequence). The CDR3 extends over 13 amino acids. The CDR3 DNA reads TGTGCCAGCAGCTTTTGGGGGGCGCAGGGCTGCACCTTC. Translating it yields CASSFWGAQGCTF.

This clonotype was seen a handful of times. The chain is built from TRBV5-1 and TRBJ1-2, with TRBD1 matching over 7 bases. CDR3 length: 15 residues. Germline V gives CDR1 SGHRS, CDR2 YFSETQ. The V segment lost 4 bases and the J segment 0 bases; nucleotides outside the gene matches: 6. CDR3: CASSQGGTANYGYTF. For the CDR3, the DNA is TGCGCCAGCAGCCAGGGGGGGACAGCTAACTATGGCTACACCTTC.

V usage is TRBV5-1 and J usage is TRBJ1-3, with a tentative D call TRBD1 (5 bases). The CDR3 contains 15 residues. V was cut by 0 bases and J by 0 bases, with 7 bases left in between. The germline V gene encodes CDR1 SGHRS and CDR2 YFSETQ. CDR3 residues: CASSLGRASGNTIYF. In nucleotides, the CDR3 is TGCGCCAGCAGCTTGGGCAGGGCCTCTGGAAACACCATATATTTT.

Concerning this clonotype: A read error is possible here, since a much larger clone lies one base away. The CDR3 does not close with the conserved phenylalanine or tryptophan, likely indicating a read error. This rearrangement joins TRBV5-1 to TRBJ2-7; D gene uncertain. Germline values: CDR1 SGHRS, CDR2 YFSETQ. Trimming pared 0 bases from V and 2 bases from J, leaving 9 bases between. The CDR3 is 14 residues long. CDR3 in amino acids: CASSLEPRTYEQYL. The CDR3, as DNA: TGCGCCAGCAGCTTGGAGCCCAGGACCTACGAGCAGTACTTG.

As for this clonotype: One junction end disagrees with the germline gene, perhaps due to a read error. The CDR3 DNA sequence: TGCAGCGTTGGCCAACCTGGGGACTATGGCTACATCTTC. This sequence encodes CSVGQPGDYGYIF. The rearrangement links TRBV29-1 to TRBJ1-2; TRBD1 is a possible D gene (5 bases). Germline CDR1 and CDR2: SQVTM and ANQGSEA. This CDR3 contains 13 residues.

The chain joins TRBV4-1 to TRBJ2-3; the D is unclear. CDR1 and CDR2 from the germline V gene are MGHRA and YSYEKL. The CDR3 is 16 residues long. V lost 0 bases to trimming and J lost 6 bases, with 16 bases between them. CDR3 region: CASSQELSEGLDTQYF. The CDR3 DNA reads TGCGCCAGCAGCCAAGAACTATCGGAAGGCTTGGATACGCAGTATTTT.

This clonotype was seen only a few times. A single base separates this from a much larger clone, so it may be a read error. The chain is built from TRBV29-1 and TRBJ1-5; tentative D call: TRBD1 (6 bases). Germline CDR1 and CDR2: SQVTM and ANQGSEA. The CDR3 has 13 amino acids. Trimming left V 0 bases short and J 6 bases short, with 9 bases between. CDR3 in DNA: TGCAGCGTTGAAGAGGGACAATGTCAGCCCCAGCATTTT. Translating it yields CSVEEGQCQPQHF.

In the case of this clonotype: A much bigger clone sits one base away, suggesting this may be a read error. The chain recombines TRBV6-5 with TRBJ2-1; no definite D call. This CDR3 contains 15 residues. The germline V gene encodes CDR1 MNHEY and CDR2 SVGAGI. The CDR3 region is CASSHSFWTNNEQFF. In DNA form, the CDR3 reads TGTGCCAGCAGTCACTCGTTTTGGACCAACAATGAGCAGTTCTTC.

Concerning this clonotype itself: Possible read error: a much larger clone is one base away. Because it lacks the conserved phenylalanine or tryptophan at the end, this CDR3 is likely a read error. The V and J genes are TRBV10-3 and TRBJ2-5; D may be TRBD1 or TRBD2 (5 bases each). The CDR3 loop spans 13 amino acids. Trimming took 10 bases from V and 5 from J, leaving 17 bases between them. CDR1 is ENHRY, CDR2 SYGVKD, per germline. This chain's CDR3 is CATRWDRTETQYY. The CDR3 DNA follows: TGTGCCACCCGGTGGGACCGGACGGAGACCCAGTACTAC.

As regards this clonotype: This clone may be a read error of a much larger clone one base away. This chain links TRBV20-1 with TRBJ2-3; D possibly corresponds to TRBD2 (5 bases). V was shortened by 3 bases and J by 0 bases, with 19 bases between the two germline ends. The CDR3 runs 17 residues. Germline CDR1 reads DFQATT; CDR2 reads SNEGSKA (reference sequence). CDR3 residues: CSARAEGIASSTDTQYF. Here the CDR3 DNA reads TGCAGTGCTAGGGCCGAGGGAATAGCGAGTAGCACAGATACGCAGTATTTT.

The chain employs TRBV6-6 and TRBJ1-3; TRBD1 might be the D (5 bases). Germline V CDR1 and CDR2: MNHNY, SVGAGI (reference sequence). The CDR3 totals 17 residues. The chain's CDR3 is CDGSYSGSGRPGNTIYF. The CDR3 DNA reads TGTGACGGCAGTTACTCGGGGTCAGGGAGACCTGGAAACACCATATATTTT.

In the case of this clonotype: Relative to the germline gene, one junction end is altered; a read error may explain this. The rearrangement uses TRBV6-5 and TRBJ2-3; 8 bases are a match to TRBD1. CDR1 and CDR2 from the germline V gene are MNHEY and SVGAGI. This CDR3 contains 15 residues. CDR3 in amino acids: CASSKGQASTDMQYF. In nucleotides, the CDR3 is TGTGCGAGCAGTAAGGGACAGGCGAGCACAGATATGCAGTATTTT.